These 32 T cell receptor beta chains share one sample of origin, sequenced in a study of blood T cells in healthy people across ages. Alongside a J-beta primer mix, a sample-barcoded 5' primer served in a second PCR lasting about 7 to 11 cycles. TCRdb independently ran MiXCR on the 5' RACE reads; one entry per CDR3 protein. The sample records 600,000 to 850,000 distinct CDR3 sequences, roughly 47% being singletons. Sequenced material: blood. Receptors originate from an older woman in good health.

Remarks on this clonotype: Just one base apart from a much larger clone, this may be a read error. The rearrangement links TRBV18 to TRBJ2-7; D gene ambiguous. This CDR3 spans 14 amino acids. Germline lookup yields CDR1 KGHSH and CDR2 LQKENI. The CDR3 sequence: CASSPPGLSYGQYF. DNA for the CDR3: TGTGCCAGCTCACCACCGGGTCTCTCCTACGGGCAGTACTTC.

The chain joins TRBV14 to TRBJ2-5; D remains unclear. This CDR3 has 15 amino acids. V gave up 0 bases and J gave up 5 bases, with 13 bases separating them. Germline loops: CDR1 SGHDN, CDR2 FVKESK. The CDR3 region has the DNA TGTGCCAGCAGCCAAGATTTGGGGATGGAGGAGACCCAGTACTTC. Translated: CASSQDLGMEETQYF.

This clonotype was counted between two and nine times. This rearrangement joins TRBV5-1 to TRBJ2-1; 8 bases are a match to TRBD2. The CDR3 contains 16 residues. The V segment lost 0 bases and the J segment 5 bases; nucleotides outside the gene matches: 7. The germline V gene has CDR1 SGHRS and CDR2 YFSETQ. CDR3 protein: CASSLGQREPHNEQFF. The CDR3 nucleotides read TGCGCCAGCAGCTTGGGCCAGCGGGAGCCCCACAATGAGCAGTTCTTC.

The V and J genes are TRBV10-3 and TRBJ1-5, with TRBD1 identical over 10 bases. The V gene end was trimmed by 6 bases and the J gene end by 5 bases; junction bases not matched to a gene: 4. From germline, CDR1 is ENHRY and CDR2 SYGVKD. CDR3 size: 14 residues. For the CDR3, the DNA is TGTGCCATCAGGGACAGGGGGGAGGATCAGCCCCAGCATTTT. Amino acids: CAIRDRGEDQPQHF.

On this clonotype: Germline and junction disagree at one end, which may indicate a read error. The chain joins TRBV4-2 to TRBJ2-1; 14 positions agree with TRBD2. Germline-derived CDR1 and CDR2 are LGHNA and YNFKEQ. This CDR3 region has 20 residues. CDR3 loop: CASNQDLTPWTSGRIGEQFF. The CDR3 nucleotides are TGTGCCAGCAACCAAGACCTGACCCCCTGGACTAGCGGGAGGATAGGAGAGCAGTTCTTC.

On this clonotype itself: This sequence may be a read error, since a much larger clone differs from it by one base. Here the CDR3 DNA reads TGTGCCAGCAGTTACGGGGGCGGGGGCTACACCTTC. This encodes CASSYGGGGYTF. The chain combines TRBV6-6 with TRBJ1-2; tentatively, D is TRBD1 (6 bases). V dropped 2 bases and J dropped 8 bases, with 9 bases sitting between them. This CDR3 spans 12 amino acids. Germline V gives CDR1 MNHNY, CDR2 SVGAGI (reference sequence).

J is TRBJ1-5 and V is TRBV30, with TRBD1 as a possible D gene (6 bases). Germline V lookup: CDR1 GTSNPN, CDR2 SVGIG (reference sequence). The CDR3 has 14 residues. Trimming pared 1 base from V and 3 bases from J, leaving 10 bases between. CDR3 bases: TGTGCCTGGAGTGGGGGGGACAACAATCAGCCCCAGCATTTT. This sequence encodes CAWSGGDNNQPQHF. The whole variable domain, filled in from reference TRBV30 and TRBJ1-5, reads SQTIHQWPATLVQPVGSPLSLECTVEGTSNPNLYWYRQAAGRGLQLLFYSVGIGQISSEVPQNLSASRPQDRQFILSSKKLLLSDSGFYLCAWSGGDNNQPQHFGDGTRLSIL.

The gene calls are TRBV20-1 and TRBJ2-5; 7 bases agree with TRBD2. Near its end, the DNA agrees better with TRBJ2-1, so the J call may be wrong. Germline V gene data show CDR1 as DFQATT and CDR2 as SNEGSKA (reference sequence). CDR3 length: 15 amino acids. The CDR3 DNA follows: TGCAGTGCTATCGCTCTCGGGAGGACACAAGAGACCCAGTTCTTC. Translating gives CSAIALGRTQETQFF.

This clonotype showed up many times. The chain has TRBV7-2 and TRBJ1-2; D is possibly TRBD1 (6 bases). Germline-derived CDR1 and CDR2 are SGHTA and FQGNSA. This CDR3 is built from 14 residues. V lost 1 base and J 4 bases, leaving 10 bases between the germline ends. For the CDR3, the DNA is TGTGCCAGCAGCTTAGGGGGGGCGGGCTATGGCTACACCTTC. This encodes CASSLGGAGYGYTF.

This rearrangement joins TRBV20-1 to TRBJ2-5; TRBD1 matches at 9 bases. With 4 bases clipped from V and 1 base from J, the junction kept 7 bases outside the gene matches. Germline V gene lookup returns CDR1 DFQATT and CDR2 SNEGSKA (reference sequence). The CDR3 runs to 15 residues. As DNA, the CDR3 is TGCAGTGCTAACACACAGGGGGCTTTCCAAGAGACCCAGTACTTC. It translates to CSANTQGAFQETQYF.

This clonotype was seen just once. This chain joins TRBV7-2 and TRBJ2-1, with D tentatively TRBD2 (5 bases). Trimming pared 5 bases from V and 10 bases from J, leaving 21 bases between. CDR1 is SGHTA, CDR2 FQGNSA, per germline. This CDR3 has 15 residues. The CDR3 DNA reads TGTGCCAGCAGCCCACACCAGGACTCCTTCTACGAGCAGTTCTTC. Encoded protein: CASSPHQDSFYEQFF.

This clonotype was counted between two and nine times. V and J are TRBV7-8 and TRBJ1-5, with D unclear. CDR3 length equals 15 residues. The V gene lost 2 bases and the J gene lost 4 bases, with 12 bases spanning the gap. Germline lookup yields CDR1 SGHVS and CDR2 FQNEAQ. CDR3 nucleotide sequence: TGTGCCAGCAGCTTACTCGCGGACGCTAATCAGCCCCAGCATTTT. This translates into CASSLLADANQPQHF.

The chain recombines TRBV6-1 with TRBJ1-2; 10 nucleotides agree with TRBD1. CDR1 and CDR2 (germline): MNHNS, SASEGT. The J segment lost 6 bases and the V segment lost 2 bases, leaving 21 bases of the junction unmatched. The CDR3 is 20 residues long. The DNA for the CDR3 is TGTGCCAGCAGTGAAACCCAACTCGGGACAGGGGTATTACACCCCGATGGCTACACCTTC. It specifies CASSETQLGTGVLHPDGYTF.

J is TRBJ2-7 and V is TRBV3-1; TRBD1 might be the D (5 bases). The CDR3 spans 14 residues. CDR1 is LGHDT, CDR2 YNNKEL, per germline (reference sequence). V was cut by 4 bases and J by 0 bases, with 10 bases left in between. This CDR3 is CASSPQASSYEQYF. CDR3 nucleotides: TGTGCCAGCAGCCCACAGGCCAGCTCCTACGAGCAGTACTTC.

This clonotype was seen at least ten times. This chain links TRBV29-1 with TRBJ2-1, with 9 bases that match TRBD2. The germline V gene encodes CDR1 SQVTM and CDR2 ANQGSEA. J gave up 6 bases and V 5 bases, and 2 bases lay outside the gene matches. CDR3 length equals 12 residues. CDR3 DNA: TGCAGCGTTTATAGCGGGGGCAATGAGCAGTTCTTC. Its protein product is CSVYSGGNEQFF.

The rearrangement links TRBV20-1 to TRBJ2-5; 8 positions agree with TRBD2. Judging by the DNA end, TRBJ2-7 fits better; the J call may be wrong. Germline-derived CDR1 and CDR2 are DFQATT and SNEGSKA (reference sequence). This CDR3 has 13 residues. The CDR3 DNA reads as TGCAGTGCTAGCGGGGGGGCTAGGGACGAGCAGTACTTC. Amino acid sequence: CSASGGARDEQYF.

The genes are TRBV6-5 and TRBJ2-7, with 11 bases lining up with TRBD2. With 5 bases clipped from V and 3 bases from J, the junction kept 6 bases outside the gene matches. CDR1 and CDR2 from the germline V gene are MNHEY and SVGAGI. This CDR3 spans 15 amino acids. Here the CDR3 DNA reads TGTGCCAGCAGTAGGACTAGCGGGCTATACTACGAGCAGTACTTC. Its translation is CASSRTSGLYYEQYF.

This CDR3 reads CASSQGRTITYEQYF. DNA of the CDR3: TGTGCCAGCAGCCAAGGTCGGACTATCACCTACGAGCAGTACTTC. The V gene is TRBV3-1, the J gene TRBJ2-7; D perhaps matches TRBD2 (6 bases). CDR1 is LGHDT, CDR2 YNNKEL, per germline (reference sequence). The V end lost 1 base, the J end lost 2 bases, and 12 bases lay between the germline ends. This CDR3 has 15 residues.

This clonotype was seen a handful of times. CDR3 DNA sequence: TGTGCCAGCAGCTTGGCCTCGACCCCGGCCGATACGCAGTATTTT. Translating gives CASSLASTPADTQYF. This chain connects TRBV5-5 to TRBJ2-3, with D unresolved. The length of the CDR3 is 15 residues. The V gene lost 0 bases and the J gene lost 6 bases, with 14 bases spanning the gap. The germline V gene has CDR1 SGHKS and CDR2 YYEKEE (reference sequence).

V usage is TRBV20-1 and J usage is TRBJ2-5; D unresolved. The J call may be mistaken, given a closer DNA end match to TRBJ2-7. The germline V gene encodes CDR1 DFQATT and CDR2 SNEGSKA (reference sequence). The CDR3 totals 11 residues. The CDR3: CSAYKADEQYF. The CDR3 DNA reads TGCAGTGCTTACAAGGCCGACGAGCAGTACTTC.

CDR3 region: CASSSAGGILTGANVLTF. CDR3 bases: TGCGCCAGCAGCTCCGCAGGGGGCATCCTGACTGGGGCCAACGTCCTGACTTTC. The V call is TRBV5-1, the J call TRBJ2-6; TRBD1 aligns across 8 bases. This CDR3 contains 18 residues. From germline, CDR1 is SGHRS and CDR2 YFSETQ. V lost 3 bases, J lost 2 bases, and 10 bases stayed unmatched.

V usage is TRBV6-2 or TRBV6-3 and J usage is TRBJ2-5; D perhaps matches TRBD2 (6 bases). Germline lookup yields CDR1 MNHEY and CDR2 SVGEGT. V was trimmed by 2 bases and J by 11 bases, leaving 21 bases between them. This CDR3 spans 15 amino acids. The DNA of the CDR3 is TGTGCCAGCAGTTACCGTAGCGGATTCGACAATGAGCAGTACTTC. Its translation: CASSYRSGFDNEQYF.

Only a few counts were recorded for this clonotype. This chain joins TRBV13 and TRBJ2-6; D gene ambiguous. Germline V CDR1 and CDR2: PRHDT, FYEKMQ (reference sequence). This CDR3 contains 14 residues. Trimming cost V 4 bases and J 0 bases, with 4 bases left between them. The CDR3 DNA reads TGTGCCAGCAGCTATTACTCTGGGGCCAACGTCCTGACTTTC. It codes for CASSYYSGANVLTF.

A few counts support this clonotype. The V gene is TRBV11-2, the J gene TRBJ1-4; D might be TRBD1 (5 bases). Trimming removed 4 bases from V and 8 bases from J, with 17 bases in between. This CDR3 spans 15 amino acids. CDR1 and CDR2 from the germline V gene are SGHAT and FQNNGV. This CDR3 reads CASSSTDSGREKLFF. CDR3 sequence (DNA): TGTGCCAGCAGCTCCACCGACAGCGGTAGGGAAAAACTGTTTTTT.

About this clonotype: This clone may be a read error of a much larger clone one base away. The rearrangement joins TRBV5-1 to TRBJ1-1; 7 positions agree with TRBD1. The CDR3 has 13 amino acids. From germline, CDR1 is SGHRS and CDR2 YFSETQ. The J segment lost 6 bases and the V segment lost 5 bases, leaving 7 bases of the junction unmatched. The CDR3 loop is CASRYTGDPEAFF. Here the CDR3 DNA reads TGCGCCAGCAGGTACACAGGGGACCCTGAAGCTTTCTTT.

The table lists this clonotype with a few counts. V is TRBV20-1 and J is TRBJ1-5; no clear D. Trimming left V 1 base short and J 2 bases short, with 6 bases between. Germline V lookup: CDR1 DFQATT, CDR2 SNEGSKA (reference sequence). The CDR3 has 13 residues. In nucleotides, the CDR3 is TGCAGTGCTAGAGCGGAGGGCAATCAGCCCCAGCATTTT. Translated: CSARAEGNQPQHF.

The rearrangement uses TRBV11-3 and TRBJ2-1, with D tentatively TRBD2 (5 bases). The CDR3 totals 16 residues. Germline CDR1 SGHNT, CDR2 YENEEA. V shed 5 bases and J shed 5 bases, with 19 bases lying between them. The CDR3: CASSPSGERPHNEQFF. In DNA form, the CDR3 reads TGTGCCAGCAGCCCATCGGGCGAGCGGCCCCACAATGAGCAGTTCTTC.

This chain uses TRBV6-2 or TRBV6-3 with TRBJ2-3, with no clear D. V lost 4 bases and J lost 4, with 12 bases in between. Looked up from germline, CDR1 is MNHEY and CDR2 is SVGEGT. There are 14 residues in the CDR3. CDR3 loop: CASSFPGVPDTQYF. The CDR3 DNA reads TGTGCCAGCAGTTTCCCTGGGGTTCCAGATACGCAGTATTTT.

This chain connects TRBV3-1 to TRBJ1-2; D might be TRBD1 (5 bases). This CDR3 contains 15 residues. Between the trimmed V and J ends, which lost 8 bases and 0 bases, there was a span of 16 bases. From germline, CDR1 is LGHDT and CDR2 YNNKEL (reference sequence). Here the CDR3 DNA reads TGTGCCAGCGGGACCCTAAAGCTTCCTAACTATGGCTACACCTTC. Translated: CASGTLKLPNYGYTF.

This clonotype has a handful of counts. The chain joins TRBV4-3 to TRBJ2-5, with TRBD1 matching over 7 bases. V shed 1 base, J shed 6 bases, and the junction held 8 bases outside the gene matches. Germline V gene lookup returns CDR1 LGHNA and CDR2 YSLEER. The CDR3 consists of 15 residues. The CDR3 DNA follows: TGCGCCAGCAGCCAAGTTACAGGGGCGGGTAAGACCCAGTACTTC. This encodes CASSQVTGAGKTQYF.

This rearrangement joins TRBV29-1 to TRBJ2-1; D might be TRBD2 (6 bases). The CDR3 is 16 amino acids. V dropped 4 bases and J dropped 4 bases, with 20 bases sitting between them. Germline lookup yields CDR1 SQVTM and CDR2 ANQGSEA. The CDR3 coding sequence is TGCAGCGTTGTTGGAGACACAGATGGAGGGTACAATGAGCAGTTCTTC. Translation gives CSVVGDTDGGYNEQFF.

V usage is TRBV6-2 or TRBV6-3 and J usage is TRBJ2-1; D may be TRBD1 or TRBD2 (5 bases each). Germline-derived CDR1 and CDR2 are MNHEY and SVGEGT. Trimming cost V 4 bases and J 7 bases, with 23 bases left between them. The CDR3 runs to 17 residues. The CDR3 loop is CASSSSPSRGRGNEQFF. The CDR3 DNA reads TGTGCCAGCAGTTCCAGCCCCTCCCGGGGCCGTGGTAATGAGCAGTTCTTC.